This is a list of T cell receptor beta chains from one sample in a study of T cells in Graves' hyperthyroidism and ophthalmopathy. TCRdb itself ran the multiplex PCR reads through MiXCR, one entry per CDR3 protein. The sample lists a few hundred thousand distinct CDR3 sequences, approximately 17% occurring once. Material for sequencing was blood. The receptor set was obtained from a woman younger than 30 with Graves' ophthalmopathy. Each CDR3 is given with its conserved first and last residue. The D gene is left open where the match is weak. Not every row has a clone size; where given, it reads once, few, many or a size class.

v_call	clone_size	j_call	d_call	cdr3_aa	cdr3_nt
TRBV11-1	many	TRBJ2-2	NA	CASSFDWQGNTGELFF	TGTGCCAGCAGCTTTGATTGGCAGGGGAACACCGGGGAGCTGTTTTTT
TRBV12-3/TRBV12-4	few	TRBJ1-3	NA	CASSEPRDTVFSGNTIYF	TGTGCCAGCAGTGAACCCCGGGACACTGTCTTCTCTGGAAACACCATATATTTT
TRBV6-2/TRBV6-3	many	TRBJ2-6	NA	CASSPTVSGANVLTF	TGTGCCAGCAGTCCTACGGTCTCTGGTGCCAACGTCCTGACTTTC
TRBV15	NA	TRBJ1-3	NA	CATSRLVAGNTIYF	TGTGCCACCAGCCGACTTGTAGCGGGGAACACCATATATTTT
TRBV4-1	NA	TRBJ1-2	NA	CASSLPSVGRGGYTF	TGCGCCAGCAGCCTACCTTCCGTGGGGCGCGGTGGCTACACCTTC
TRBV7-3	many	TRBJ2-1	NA	CASSLSPARNEQFF	TGTGCCAGCAGCTTATCCCCCGCTAGGAATGAGCAGTTCTTC
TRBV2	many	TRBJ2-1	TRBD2	CASRGGLAGEQFF	TGTGCCAGCCGGGGGGGGCTAGCGGGGGAGCAGTTCTTC
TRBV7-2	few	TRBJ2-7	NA	CASSFPRTDYEQYF	TGTGCCAGCAGCTTCCCAAGGACAGACTACGAGCAGTACTTC
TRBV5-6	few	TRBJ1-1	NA	CASSFLGVDTEAFF	TGTGCCAGCAGCTTTCTGGGAGTCGACACTGAAGCTTTCTTT
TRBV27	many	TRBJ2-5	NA	CASRVRGGRLETQYF	TGTGCCAGCAGGGTCAGGGGAGGGCGACTAGAGACCCAGTACTTC
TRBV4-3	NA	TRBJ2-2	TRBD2	CASSQGVGRASTGELFF	TGCGCCAGCAGCCAAGGGGTCGGGAGGGCCAGCACCGGGGAGCTGTTTTTT
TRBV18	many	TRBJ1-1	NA	CASSPSKQGGTEAFF	TGTGCCAGCTCACCTTCGAAACAGGGCGGCACTGAAGCTTTCTTT
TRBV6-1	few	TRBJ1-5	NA	CASSQTGNSNQPQHF	TGTGCCAGCAGCCAAACAGGGAATAGCAATCAGCCCCAGCATTTT
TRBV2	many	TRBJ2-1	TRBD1	CASSEYDGTGGLAEQFF	TGTGCCAGCAGCGAATATGACGGGACAGGGGGCCTTGCTGAGCAGTTCTTC
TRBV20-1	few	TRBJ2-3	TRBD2	CSARDLGLAEPTDTQYF	TGCAGTGCTAGAGATCTGGGGCTAGCGGAGCCCACAGATACGCAGTATTTT
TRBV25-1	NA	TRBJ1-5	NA	CASSEGAWGQPQHF	TGTGCCAGCAGTGAAGGGGCCTGGGGTCAGCCCCAGCATTTT
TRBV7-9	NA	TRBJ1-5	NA	CASSSKRTESNQPQHF	TGTGCCAGCAGCTCCAAGCGGACAGAGAGCAATCAGCCCCAGCATTTT